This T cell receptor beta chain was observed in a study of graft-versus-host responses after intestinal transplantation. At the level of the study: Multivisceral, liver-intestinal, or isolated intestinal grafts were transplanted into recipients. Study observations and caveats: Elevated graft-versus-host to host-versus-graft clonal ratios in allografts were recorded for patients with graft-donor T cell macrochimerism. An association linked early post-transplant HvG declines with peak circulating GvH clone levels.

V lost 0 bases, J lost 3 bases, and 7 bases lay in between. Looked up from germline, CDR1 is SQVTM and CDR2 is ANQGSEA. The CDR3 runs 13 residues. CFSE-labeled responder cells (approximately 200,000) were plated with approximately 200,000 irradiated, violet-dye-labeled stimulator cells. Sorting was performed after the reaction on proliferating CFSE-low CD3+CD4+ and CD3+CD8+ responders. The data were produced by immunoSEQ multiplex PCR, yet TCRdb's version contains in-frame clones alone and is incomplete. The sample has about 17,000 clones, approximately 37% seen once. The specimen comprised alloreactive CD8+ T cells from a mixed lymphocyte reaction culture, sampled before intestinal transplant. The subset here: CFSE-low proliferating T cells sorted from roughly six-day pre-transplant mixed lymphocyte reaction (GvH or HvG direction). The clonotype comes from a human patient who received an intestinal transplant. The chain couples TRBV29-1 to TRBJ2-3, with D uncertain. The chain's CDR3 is CSVEDLMTDTQYF. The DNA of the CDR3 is TGCAGCGTTGAAGATCTAATGACAGATACGCAGTATTTT.